This T cell receptor (beta chain) was found in a study of CD8 T cells in Susac syndrome. Random-hexamer reverse transcription was applied to roughly 0.5 to 1 ug RNA. Amplification of the TCR beta CDR3 was carried out by immunoSEQ multiplex PCR, which spanned a total of 54 Vbeta and 13 Jbeta segments. TCRdb reprocessed the immunoSEQ multiplex PCR reads with MiXCR, giving one entry per CDR3 protein. Of about 73,000 distinct CDR3 sequences listed, over 85% are singletons. The V end was cut by 5 bases, the J end by 2 bases, with 14 bases between. The CDR3 is made up of 15 amino acids. Looked up from germline, CDR1 is LGHDT and CDR2 is YNNKEL (reference sequence). TCR beta sequencing was performed on blood CD8+ and CD4+ T cells. TEMRA cells were enriched by FACS, and CD4+ and CD8+ T cells were negatively isolated.

This chain uses TRBV3-1 with TRBJ2-3; D might be TRBD2 (5 bases). The receptor's source is a human donor with multiple sclerosis. The sequencing input was CD8+ T cells from PBMCs. CDR3 loop: CASSERTGFTDTQYF. For the CDR3, the DNA is TGTGCCAGCAGCGAAAGAACGGGGTTCACAGATACGCAGTATTTT.